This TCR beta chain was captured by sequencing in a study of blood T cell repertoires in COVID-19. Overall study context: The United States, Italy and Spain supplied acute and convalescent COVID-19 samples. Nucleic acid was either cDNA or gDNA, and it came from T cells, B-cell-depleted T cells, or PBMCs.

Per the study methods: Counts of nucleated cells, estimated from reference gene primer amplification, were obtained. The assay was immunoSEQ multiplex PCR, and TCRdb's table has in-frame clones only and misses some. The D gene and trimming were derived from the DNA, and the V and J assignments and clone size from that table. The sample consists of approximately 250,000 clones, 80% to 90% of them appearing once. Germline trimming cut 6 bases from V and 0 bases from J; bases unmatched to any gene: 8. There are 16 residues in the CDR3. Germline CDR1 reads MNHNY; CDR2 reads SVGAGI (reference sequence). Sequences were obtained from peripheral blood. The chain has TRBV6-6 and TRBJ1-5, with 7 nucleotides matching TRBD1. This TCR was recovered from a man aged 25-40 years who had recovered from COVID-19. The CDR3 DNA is TGTGCCAGCAGAATAGGGACAGTCTATAGCAATCAGCCCCAGCATTTT. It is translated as CASRIGTVYSNQPQHF.